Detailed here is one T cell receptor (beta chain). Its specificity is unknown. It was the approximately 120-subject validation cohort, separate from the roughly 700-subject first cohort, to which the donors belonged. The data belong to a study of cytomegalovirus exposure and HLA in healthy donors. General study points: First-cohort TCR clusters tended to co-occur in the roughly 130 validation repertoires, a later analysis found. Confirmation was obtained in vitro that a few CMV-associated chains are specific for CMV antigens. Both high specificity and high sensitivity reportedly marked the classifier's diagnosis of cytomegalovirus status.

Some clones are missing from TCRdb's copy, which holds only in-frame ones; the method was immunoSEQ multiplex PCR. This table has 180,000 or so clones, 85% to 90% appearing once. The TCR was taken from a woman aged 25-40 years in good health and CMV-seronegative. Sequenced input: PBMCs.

The DNA of the CDR3 is TGTGCCAGCAGCCACATAACGGACAGGGAACATGAAGCTTTCTTT. This codes for CASSHITDREHEAFF. The V and J genes are TRBV11-2 and TRBJ1-1; 8 bases fit TRBD1. Unmatched junction bases numbered 12, after V lost 5 bases and J lost 7 bases. The CDR3 covers 15 residues. Germline assignment: CDR1 SGHAT and CDR2 FQNNGV.